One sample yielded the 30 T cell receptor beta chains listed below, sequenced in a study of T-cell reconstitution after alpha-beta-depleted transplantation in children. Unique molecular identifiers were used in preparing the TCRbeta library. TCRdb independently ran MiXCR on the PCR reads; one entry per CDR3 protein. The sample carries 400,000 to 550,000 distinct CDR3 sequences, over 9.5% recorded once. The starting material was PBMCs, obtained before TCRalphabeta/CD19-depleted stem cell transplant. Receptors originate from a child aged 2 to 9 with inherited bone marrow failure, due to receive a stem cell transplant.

The CDR3 nucleotides read TGTGCCAGCACCAGGGAGGCCAATCAGCCCCAGCATTTT. It codes for CASTREANQPQHF. The chain recombines TRBV28 with TRBJ1-5; D may be TRBD1 (5 bases). V lost 7 bases to trimming and J lost 3 bases, with 10 bases between them. Germline assignment: CDR1 MDHEN and CDR2 SYDVKM. CDR3 length: 13 residues.

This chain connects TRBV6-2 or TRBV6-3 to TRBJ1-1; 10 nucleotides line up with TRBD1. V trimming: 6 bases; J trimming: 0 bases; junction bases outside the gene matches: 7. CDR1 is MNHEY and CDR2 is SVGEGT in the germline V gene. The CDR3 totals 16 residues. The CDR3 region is CASRSGTGVMNTEAFF. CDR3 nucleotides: TGTGCCAGCAGGTCCGGGACAGGGGTTATGAACACTGAAGCTTTCTTT.

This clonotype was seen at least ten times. The CDR3 sequence is CASSIGTRSVGPQHF. CDR3 nucleotide sequence: TGTGCCAGTAGTATCGGGACACGGAGTGTAGGGCCCCAGCATTTT. The chain couples TRBV19 to TRBJ1-5; D may be TRBD1 (6 bases). CDR3 length equals 15 residues. V dropped 3 bases and J dropped 9 bases, with 18 bases sitting between them. Per the germline V gene, CDR1 is LNHDA and CDR2 is SQIVND (reference sequence).

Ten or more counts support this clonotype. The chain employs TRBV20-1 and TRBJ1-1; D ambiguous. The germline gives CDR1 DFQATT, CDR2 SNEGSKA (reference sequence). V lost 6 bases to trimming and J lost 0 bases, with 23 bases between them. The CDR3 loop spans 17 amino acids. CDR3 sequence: CSAVSGAHGLMNTEAFF. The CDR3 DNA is TGCAGTGCAGTAAGTGGAGCGCACGGGCTGATGAACACTGAAGCTTTCTTT.

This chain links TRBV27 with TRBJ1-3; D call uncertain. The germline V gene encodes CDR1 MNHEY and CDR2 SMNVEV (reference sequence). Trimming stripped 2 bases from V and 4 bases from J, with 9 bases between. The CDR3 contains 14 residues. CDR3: CASSLGGKGNTIYF. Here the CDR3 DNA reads TGTGCCAGCAGTTTAGGCGGGAAAGGAAACACCATATATTTT.

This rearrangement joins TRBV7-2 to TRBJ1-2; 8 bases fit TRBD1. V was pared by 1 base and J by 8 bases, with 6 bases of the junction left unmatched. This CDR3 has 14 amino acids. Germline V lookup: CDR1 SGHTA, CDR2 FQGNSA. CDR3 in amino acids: CASSLVDRAEGYTF. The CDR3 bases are TGTGCCAGCAGCTTAGTGGACAGGGCAGAAGGCTACACCTTC.

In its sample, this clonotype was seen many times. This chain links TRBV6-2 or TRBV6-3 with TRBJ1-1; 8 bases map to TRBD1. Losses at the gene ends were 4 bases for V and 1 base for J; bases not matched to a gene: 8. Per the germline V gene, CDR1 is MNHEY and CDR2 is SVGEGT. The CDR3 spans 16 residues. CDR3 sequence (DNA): TGTGCCAGCAGTTGGACAGGGTCTTTGAGGAACACTGAAGCTTTCTTT. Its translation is CASSWTGSLRNTEAFF.

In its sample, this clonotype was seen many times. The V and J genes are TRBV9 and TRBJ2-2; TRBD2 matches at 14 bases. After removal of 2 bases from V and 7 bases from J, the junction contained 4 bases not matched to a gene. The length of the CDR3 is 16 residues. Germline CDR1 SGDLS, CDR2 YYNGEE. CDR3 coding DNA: TGTGCCAGCAGCGTGGGACTAGCGGGAGACAGCGGGGAGCTGTTTTTT. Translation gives CASSVGLAGDSGELFF.

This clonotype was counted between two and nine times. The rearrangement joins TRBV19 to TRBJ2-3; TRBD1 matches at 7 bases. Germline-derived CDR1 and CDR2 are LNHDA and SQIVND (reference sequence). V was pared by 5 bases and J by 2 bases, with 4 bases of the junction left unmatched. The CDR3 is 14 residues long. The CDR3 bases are TGTGCCAGTAGTCCGGGACAGTTCACAGATACGCAGTATTTT. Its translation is CASSPGQFTDTQYF. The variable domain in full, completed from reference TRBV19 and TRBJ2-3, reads DGGITQSPKYLFRKEGQNVTLSCEQNLNHDAMYWYRQDPGQGLRLIYYSQIVNDFQKGDIAEGYSVSREKKESFPLTVTSAQKNPTAFYLCASSPGQFTDTQYFGPGTRLTVL.

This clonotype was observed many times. The DNA for the CDR3 is TGTGCCAGCAGTTTTTCCAGTGCTGAAGCTTTCTTT. This codes for CASSFSSAEAFF. The chain combines TRBV12-3 or TRBV12-4 with TRBJ1-1; unclear D gene. The ends were cut back, 3 bases at V and 6 bases at J, with 8 bases in the middle. The CDR3 length is 12 residues.

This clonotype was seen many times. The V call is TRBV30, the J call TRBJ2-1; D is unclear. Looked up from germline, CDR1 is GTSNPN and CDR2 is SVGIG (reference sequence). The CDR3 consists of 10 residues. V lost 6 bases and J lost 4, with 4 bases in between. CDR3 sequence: CACRYNEQFF. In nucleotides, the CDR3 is TGTGCCTGTCGGTACAATGAGCAGTTCTTC.

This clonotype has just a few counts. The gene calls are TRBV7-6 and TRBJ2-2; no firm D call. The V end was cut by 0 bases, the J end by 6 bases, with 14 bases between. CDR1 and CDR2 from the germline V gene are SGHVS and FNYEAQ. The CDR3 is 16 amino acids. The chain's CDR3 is CASSLARLTGAGELFF. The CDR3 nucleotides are TGTGCCAGCAGCTTAGCGCGGCTTACCGGAGCCGGGGAGCTGTTTTTT. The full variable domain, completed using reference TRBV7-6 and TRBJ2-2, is GAGVSQSPRYKVTKRGQDVALRCDPISGHVSLYWYRQALGQGPEFLTYFNYEAQQDKSGLPNDRFSAERPEGSISTLTIQRTEQRDSAMYRCASSLARLTGAGELFFGEGSRLTVL.

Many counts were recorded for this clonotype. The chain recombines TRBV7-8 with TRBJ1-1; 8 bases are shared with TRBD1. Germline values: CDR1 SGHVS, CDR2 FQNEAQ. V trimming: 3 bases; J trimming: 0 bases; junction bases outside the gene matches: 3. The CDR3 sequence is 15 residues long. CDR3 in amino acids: CASSLRDRMNTEAFF. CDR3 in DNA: TGTGCCAGCAGCTTGAGGGACAGGATGAACACTGAAGCTTTCTTT.

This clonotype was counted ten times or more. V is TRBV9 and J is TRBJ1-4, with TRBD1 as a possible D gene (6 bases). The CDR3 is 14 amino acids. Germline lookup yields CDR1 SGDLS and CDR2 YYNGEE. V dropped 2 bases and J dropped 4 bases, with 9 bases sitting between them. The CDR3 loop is CASSVRDNNEKLFF. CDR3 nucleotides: TGTGCCAGCAGCGTTCGGGACAATAATGAAAAACTGTTTTTT.

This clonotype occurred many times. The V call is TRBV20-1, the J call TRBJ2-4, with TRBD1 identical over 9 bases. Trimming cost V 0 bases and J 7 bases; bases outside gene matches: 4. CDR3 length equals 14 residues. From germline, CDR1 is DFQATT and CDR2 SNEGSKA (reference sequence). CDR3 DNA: TGCAGTGCTAGAGATTGGGACAGGGCCAACATTCAGTACTTC. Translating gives CSARDWDRANIQYF.

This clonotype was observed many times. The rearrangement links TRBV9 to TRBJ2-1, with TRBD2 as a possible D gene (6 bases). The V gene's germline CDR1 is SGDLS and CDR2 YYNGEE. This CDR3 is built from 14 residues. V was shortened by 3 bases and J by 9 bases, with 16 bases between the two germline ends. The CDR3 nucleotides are TGTGCCAGCAGCGCCGGGACTCCCAACAGTGAGCAGTTCTTC. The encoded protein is CASSAGTPNSEQFF.

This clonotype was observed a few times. The CDR3 DNA reads as TGTGCCAGCAGCCGATACAGGGGGAACACTGAAGCTTTCTTT. Translated: CASSRYRGNTEAFF. The chain recombines TRBV12-3 or TRBV12-4 with TRBJ1-1, with 7 bases fitting TRBD1. The J segment lost 1 base and the V segment lost 6 bases, leaving 5 bases of the junction unmatched. CDR3 length equals 14 residues.

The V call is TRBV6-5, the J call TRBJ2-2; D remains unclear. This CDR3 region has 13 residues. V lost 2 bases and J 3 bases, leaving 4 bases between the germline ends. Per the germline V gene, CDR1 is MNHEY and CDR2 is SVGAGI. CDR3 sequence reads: CASSYQDTGELFF. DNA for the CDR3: TGTGCCAGCAGTTACCAAGACACCGGGGAGCTGTTTTTT.

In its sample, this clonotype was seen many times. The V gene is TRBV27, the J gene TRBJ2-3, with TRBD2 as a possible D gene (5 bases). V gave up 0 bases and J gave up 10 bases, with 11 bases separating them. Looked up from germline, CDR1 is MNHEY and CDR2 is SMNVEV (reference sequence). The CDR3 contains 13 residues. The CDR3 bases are TGTGCCAGCAGTTTATCGCTAGCAAATTCGCAGTATTTT. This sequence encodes CASSLSLANSQYF.

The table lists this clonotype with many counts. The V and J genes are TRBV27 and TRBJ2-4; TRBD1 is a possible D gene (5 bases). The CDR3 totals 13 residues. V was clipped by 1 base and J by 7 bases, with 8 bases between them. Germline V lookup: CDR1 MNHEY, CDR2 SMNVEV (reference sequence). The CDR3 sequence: CASSLYRPNIQYF. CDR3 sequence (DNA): TGTGCCAGCAGTTTATACAGGCCGAACATTCAGTACTTC.

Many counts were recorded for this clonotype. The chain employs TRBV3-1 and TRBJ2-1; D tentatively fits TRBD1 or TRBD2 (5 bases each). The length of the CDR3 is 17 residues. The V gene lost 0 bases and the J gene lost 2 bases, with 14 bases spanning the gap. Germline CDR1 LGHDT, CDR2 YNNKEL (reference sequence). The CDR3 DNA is TGTGCCAGCAGCCAAGATGGGGGACCCAATACCTACAATGAGCAGTTCTTC. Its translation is CASSQDGGPNTYNEQFF.

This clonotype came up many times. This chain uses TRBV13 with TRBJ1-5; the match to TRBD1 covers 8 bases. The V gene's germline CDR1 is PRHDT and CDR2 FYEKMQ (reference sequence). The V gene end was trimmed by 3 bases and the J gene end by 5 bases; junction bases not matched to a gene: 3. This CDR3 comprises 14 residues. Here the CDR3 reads CASSLGRGHQPQHF. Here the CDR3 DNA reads TGTGCCAGCAGCTTGGGCAGGGGGCATCAGCCCCAGCATTTT.

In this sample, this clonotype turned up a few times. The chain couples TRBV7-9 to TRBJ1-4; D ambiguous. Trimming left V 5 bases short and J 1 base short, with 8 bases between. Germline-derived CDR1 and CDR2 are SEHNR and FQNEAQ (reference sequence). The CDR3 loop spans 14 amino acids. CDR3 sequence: CASSPEITNEKLFF. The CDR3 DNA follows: TGTGCCAGCAGCCCAGAGATAACTAATGAAAAACTGTTTTTT.

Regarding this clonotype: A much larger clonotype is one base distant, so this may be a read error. CDR3 DNA sequence: TGTGCCATCAGTTTATGGGAAGCAACAGATACGCAGTATTTT. It codes for CAISLWEATDTQYF. The chain links TRBV28 to TRBJ2-3, with unresolved D. From germline, CDR1 is MDHEN and CDR2 SYDVKM. The length of the CDR3 is 14 residues.

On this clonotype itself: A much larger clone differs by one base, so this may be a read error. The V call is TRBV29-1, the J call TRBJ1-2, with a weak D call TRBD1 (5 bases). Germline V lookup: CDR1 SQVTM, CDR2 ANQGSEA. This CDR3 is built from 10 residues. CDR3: CSIDDGRDTF. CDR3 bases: TGCAGCATTGACGATGGCAGGGACACCTTC. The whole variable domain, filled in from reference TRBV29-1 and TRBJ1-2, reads SAVISQKPSRDICQRGTSLTIQCQVDSQVTMMFWYRQQPGQSLTLIATANQGSEATYESGFVIDKFPISRPNLTFSTLTVSNMSPEDSSIYLCSIDDGRDTFGSGTRLTVV.

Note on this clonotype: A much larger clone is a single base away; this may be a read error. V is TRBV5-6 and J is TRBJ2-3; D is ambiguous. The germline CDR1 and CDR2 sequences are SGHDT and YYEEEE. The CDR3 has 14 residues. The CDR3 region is CASSLARSLSTRYF. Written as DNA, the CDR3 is TGTGCCAGCAGCTTGGCCCGCTCGCTGTCTACGCGGTATTTT.

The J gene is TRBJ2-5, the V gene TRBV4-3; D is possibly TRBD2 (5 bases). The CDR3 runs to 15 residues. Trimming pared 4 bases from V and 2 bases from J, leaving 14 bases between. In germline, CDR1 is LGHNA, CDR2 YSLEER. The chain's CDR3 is CASSLLYSGQETQYF. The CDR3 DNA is TGCGCCAGCAGCCTTCTGTACAGCGGACAAGAGACCCAGTACTTC.

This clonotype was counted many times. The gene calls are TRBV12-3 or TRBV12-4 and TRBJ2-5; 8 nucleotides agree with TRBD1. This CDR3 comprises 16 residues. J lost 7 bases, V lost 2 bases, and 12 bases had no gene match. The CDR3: CASSLTSGGAHATQYF. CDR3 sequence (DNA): TGTGCCAGCAGTTTAACATCAGGGGGCGCCCATGCGACCCAGTACTTC.

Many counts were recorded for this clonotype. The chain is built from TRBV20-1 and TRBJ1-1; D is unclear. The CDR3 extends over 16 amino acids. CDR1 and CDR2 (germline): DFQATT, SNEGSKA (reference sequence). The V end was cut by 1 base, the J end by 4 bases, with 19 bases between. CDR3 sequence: CSARAPTESWSTEAFF. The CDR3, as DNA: TGCAGTGCTAGAGCCCCGACCGAGTCGTGGAGCACTGAAGCTTTCTTT.

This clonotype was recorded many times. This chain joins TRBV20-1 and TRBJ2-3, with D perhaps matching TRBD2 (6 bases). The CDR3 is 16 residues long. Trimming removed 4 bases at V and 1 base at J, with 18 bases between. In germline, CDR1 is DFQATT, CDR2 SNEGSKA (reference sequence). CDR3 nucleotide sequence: TGCAGTGCTACGGGGGTCTCTCCCACACGCACAGATACGCAGTATTTT. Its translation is CSATGVSPTRTDTQYF.